This T cell receptor beta chain originates from a study of CD8+CD57+ T cells in acquired aplastic anemia. Study details: Sorted CD4+ plus CD8+ cells gave DNA averaging approximately 3.2 ug.

The CDR3 runs 14 residues. CDR1 is ENHRY, CDR2 SYGVKD, per germline. The V gene lost 3 bases and the J gene lost 3 bases, with 12 bases spanning the gap. This clonotype was observed a single time. Its target is not known. Study outcomes and limitations: Common to patients and controls were 25 to 30 CD8+ CDR3 sequences. The CD8+ Simpson's diversity of patients and controls was not significantly different.

Profiles of TCR beta VDJ and CDR3 were generated from a genomic DNA template. TCRdb re-called the reads through MiXCR, storing one row per CDR3 protein. Among roughly 150,000 distinct CDR3 sequences listed, roughly 47% were seen once. The sequence was obtained from a human donor in good health. The chain combines TRBV10-3 with TRBJ2-7; D possibly corresponds to TRBD2 (7 bases). The sequenced sample was sorted CD4+, CD8+, or CD8+CD57+ T cells (not recorded which) from PBMCs. The CDR3 reads CAISDRRGGYEQYF. The CDR3 region has the DNA TGTGCCATCAGTGACCGTAGGGGGGGCTACGAGCAGTACTTC.